Following are 15 T cell receptor beta chains from one sample sequenced in a study of Tregs in tolerant kidney transplant recipients. Sequenced by immunoSEQ multiplex PCR; TCRdb stores in-frame clones only, minus some. The listing records tens of thousands of clones. This material consisted of CD4+ T cells from blood, taken before the transplant. The receptors stem from a human donor who received a combined kidney and bone marrow transplant.

Concerning this clone: The sequenced fragment ends 3 residues before the CDR3 boundary, so the rest is inferred from the germline J gene. The rearrangement joins TRBV7-2 to TRBJ2-2; D might be TRBD1 or TRBD2, each matching 5 bases. The V and J ends lost 5 bases and 4 bases respectively, with 11 bases between them. Looked up from germline, CDR1 is SGHTA and CDR2 is FQGNSA. The CDR3 has 14 amino acids. The sequenced CDR3 bases are TGTGCCAGCAGCCGGGCAGGGAGCACCGGGGAG. Its protein product is CASSRAGSTGE. The entire CDR3 reads CASSRAGSTGELFF.

In the case of this clone: The read ends 3 residues before the CDR3 terminus; that terminus is restored from the germline J gene. The V gene is TRBV7-8, the J gene TRBJ2-5, with D hard to call. Per germline, CDR1 SGHVS and CDR2 FQNEAQ. The CDR3 has 15 amino acids. Trimming cost V 1 base and J 4 bases, with 13 bases left between them. Here the CDR3 reads CASSLVPTQVETQYF. CDR3 DNA, as far as it was read: TGTGCCAGCAGCTTAGTGCCCACACAAGTAGAGACC.

A note on this clone: Mismatch with germline at one junction end may stem from a read error. Coverage ceases 3 residues before the CDR3 finishes, and the germline J gene fills in the end. This chain joins TRBV6-1 and TRBJ2-3; D call uncertain. The CDR3 totals 16 residues. The germline gives CDR1 MNHNS, CDR2 SASEGT. The sequenced part of the CDR3 DNA is TGTGCTAGCAGTGGCCCCTACCCGGGTACCACAGATACG. As protein: CASSGPYPGTTDT. The entire CDR3 is CASSGPYPGTTDTQYF.

Comments on this clone: With the read ending 3 residues before the CDR3 end, the germline J gene is used to fill in that end. The rearrangement joins TRBV20-1 to TRBJ2-5; possible D gene TRBD1, 5 bases. The CDR3 sequence is 16 residues long. Trimming cost V 1 base and J 5 bases, with 20 bases left between them. CDR1 is DFQATT, CDR2 SNEGSKA, per germline (reference sequence). The sequenced CDR3 bases are TGCAGTGCTAGAGCGGTCGGCAGGGATAGGTCGGAGACC. It yields the protein CSARAVGRDRSET. The CDR3 reads in full as CSARAVGRDRSETQYF.

Worth noting for this clone: The read ends 3 residues shy of where the CDR3 ends; the end is completed using the germline J gene. V and J are TRBV6-1 and TRBJ1-2; 8 bases map to TRBD1. V lost 4 bases and J lost 6; bases outside the gene matches: 1. The CDR3 consists of 12 residues. Germline CDR1 is MNHNS and CDR2 is SASEGT. The CDR3 region is CASSGRGHGYTF. Incomplete CDR3 DNA: TGTGCCAGCAGTGGCAGGGGGCATGGC.

Worth noting for this clone: The CDR3 end is not reached by the read, which stops 3 residues before it; the germline J gene fills it in. This chain uses TRBV7-3 with TRBJ2-5, with 7 bases matching TRBD1. With 3 bases clipped from V and 3 bases from J, the junction kept 1 base outside the gene matches. The CDR3 sequence is 13 residues long. Germline loops: CDR1 SGHTA, CDR2 FQGTGA. CDR3: CASSLGTEETQYF. CDR3 DNA (partial): TGTGCCAGCAGCTTGGGGACAGAAGAGACC.

On this clone itself: The DNA ends 3 residues before the CDR3 does, and the rest of the CDR3 is filled in from the germline J gene. This chain uses TRBV28 with TRBJ2-1, with TRBD1 matching over 8 bases. Germline V gene sequence: CDR1 MDHEN, CDR2 SYDVKM. The V gene end was trimmed by 5 bases and the J gene end by 2 bases; junction bases not matched to a gene: 14. This CDR3 region has 18 residues. Partial CDR3 DNA: TGTGCCAGCAGTAAAGGACCTTACAGGGGGATAACCTACAATGAG. This encodes CASSKGPYRGITYNE. The entire CDR3 reads CASSKGPYRGITYNEQFF. The complete variable domain, with remaining parts taken from reference TRBV28 and TRBJ2-1, reads DVKVTQSSRYLVKRTGEKVFLECVQDMDHENMFWYRQDPGLGLRLIYFSYDVKMKEKGDIPEGYSVSREKKERFSLILESASTNQTSMYLCASSKGPYRGITYNEQFFGPGTRLTVL.

Turning to this clone: The observed sequence ends 3 residues before the CDR3 terminus, with the missing tail filled in from the germline J gene. This chain connects TRBV5-4 to TRBJ2-3; perhaps D is TRBD1 or TRBD2 (6 bases each). Trimming removed 0 bases from V and 1 base from J, with 12 bases in between. CDR3 length: 16 amino acids. Germline V gene data show CDR1 as SGHNT and CDR2 as YYREEE (reference sequence). This CDR3 reads CASSLAAGQRTDTQYF. The DNA read from the CDR3 is TGTGCCAGCAGCTTGGCGGCGGGACAACGCACAGATACG.

A note on this clone: Read data end 3 residues before the CDR3 end; the end is taken from the germline J gene. The chain has TRBV5-1 and TRBJ2-1; 10 nucleotides align to TRBD2. In germline, CDR1 is SGHRS, CDR2 YFSETQ. The CDR3 totals 16 residues. With V trimmed by 7 bases and J by 6 bases, 13 bases remained unmatched. This CDR3 reads CASGHLAGASGNEQFF. The DNA read from the CDR3 is TGCGCCAGCGGGCACCTAGCGGGAGCCTCTGGCAATGAG.

About this clone itself: With the read ending 3 residues before the CDR3 end, the germline J gene is used to fill in that end. The chain has TRBV20-1 and TRBJ2-7, with D possibly being TRBD1 (7 bases). Germline V gives CDR1 DFQATT, CDR2 SNEGSKA (reference sequence). CDR3 length equals 12 residues. V lost 6 bases and J lost 0, with 9 bases in between. This CDR3 is CSAQGGSYEQYF. CDR3 DNA, as far as it was read: TGCAGTGCGCAGGGGGGCTCCTACGAG.

A remark on this clone: Read coverage stops 3 residues before the CDR3 terminus; the germline J gene supplies the remainder. J is TRBJ2-3 and V is TRBV24-1; 9 bases match TRBD1. This CDR3 has 14 amino acids. Germline loops: CDR1 KGHDR, CDR2 SFDVKD. The junction had 6 bases not matched to a gene; V was cut back by 9 bases and J by 3 bases. This chain's CDR3 is CATDRGFGTDTQYF. CDR3 DNA (partial): TGTGCCACCGACAGGGGGTTCGGGACAGATACG.

With respect to this clone: The CDR3 end is not reached by the read, which stops 3 residues before it; the germline J gene fills it in. The chain has TRBV19 and TRBJ1-4, with 7 bases fitting TRBD1. The CDR3 loop spans 14 amino acids. Unmatched junction bases numbered 7, after V lost 8 bases and J lost 4 bases. Per the germline V gene, CDR1 is LNHDA and CDR2 is SQIVND (reference sequence). CDR3 DNA, as far as it was read: TGTGCCAGTGCAACAGGGGCCTTTAATGAAAAA. This gives the protein CASATGAFNEK. The entire CDR3 is CASATGAFNEKLFF.

The DNA read from the CDR3 is TGTGCCAGCAGTGACGACAGGGGAGGCCATGAAAAA. This gives the protein CASSDDRGGHEK. The complete CDR3 protein is CASSDDRGGHEKLFF. The chain carries TRBV6-1 and TRBJ1-4; 8 bases align to TRBD1. The CDR3 is cut off 3 residues early in the read; its end comes from the germline J gene. The CDR3 contains 15 residues. The germline gives CDR1 MNHNS, CDR2 SASEGT. The V and J ends lost 3 bases and 6 bases, in that order; junction bases with no gene match: 6.

For this clone: The read is 3 residues too short to cover the CDR3 end, so that end is filled in from the germline J gene. The chain is built from TRBV2 and TRBJ1-5; 7 bases map to TRBD1. J was trimmed by 1 base and V by 4 bases; bases with no gene match: 4. Per the germline V gene, CDR1 is SNHLY and CDR2 is FYNNEI. The CDR3 length is 15 residues. The CDR3 loop reads CASSGQGESNQPQHF. Incomplete CDR3 DNA: TGTGCCAGCAGTGGGCAGGGGGAGAGCAATCAGCCC.

Concerning this clone: The read ends 3 residues before the CDR3 terminus; that terminus is restored from the germline J gene. The chain recombines TRBV7-2 with TRBJ1-5; 8 nucleotides line up with TRBD1. Germline V gives CDR1 SGHTA, CDR2 FQGNSA. This CDR3 is 15 amino acids long. The V gene end was trimmed by 1 base and the J gene end by 7 bases; junction bases not matched to a gene: 6. The part of the CDR3 DNA that was read is TGTGCCAGCAGCTTAGGCACAGGGGGAGGACAGCCC. Translated: CASSLGTGGGQP. The entire CDR3 protein reads CASSLGTGGGQPQHF.